Listed below are T cell receptor beta chains from one sample, sequenced in a study of neurological immune-mediated disorders. Each CDR3 protein gets one entry after TCRdb re-called the 5' RACE reads with MiXCR. The repertoire has about 80,000 distinct CDR3 sequences, 5.8% of them found once; the top ten carry 7.9%. Material: PBMCs. The receptors derive from a woman aged 55-69 years with multiple sclerosis. Each CDR3 is given with its conserved first and last residue. The order of the fields is clone size, J gene, D gene, V gene, CDR3 protein, CDR3 DNA. D genes are given only for firm matches. Size is stated for part of the rows, as once, few or many counts, or as a class when the clone is expanded.

many TRBJ1-4 . TRBV12-3/TRBV12-4 CASSPLASNEKLFF TGTGCCAGCAGTCCTTTAGCCAGTAATGAAAAACTGTTTTTT
few TRBJ1-5 . TRBV19 CASSILTLNSNQPQHF TGTGCCAGTAGTATTTTGACACTAAATAGCAATCAGCCCCAGCATTTT
few TRBJ2-1 . TRBV3-1 CASSQDGQTYNEQFF TGTGCCAGCAGCCAAGACGGCCAGACTTACAATGAGCAGTTCTTC
many TRBJ2-7 . TRBV5-1 CASSPVPRVSLAYEQYF TGCGCCAGCAGCCCAGTCCCCAGGGTGTCCCTCGCCTACGAGCAGTACTTC
many TRBJ2-1 . TRBV7-2 CASSRQYNEQFF TGTGCCAGCAGCCGACAGTACAATGAGCAGTTCTTC
many TRBJ1-1 . TRBV7-2 CASSLSRAEAFF TGTGCCAGCAGCTTATCGCGCGCTGAAGCTTTCTTT
few TRBJ2-7 TRBD1 TRBV20-1 CSAHSWTGSYEQYF TGCAGTGCCCATTCGTGGACAGGGTCCTACGAGCAGTACTTC
many TRBJ2-7 . TRBV6-6 CASSSTGISEQYF TGTGCCAGCAGTTCCACAGGGATCTCCGAGCAGTACTTC
few TRBJ1-5 . TRBV7-2 CASSLIHGGLGSNQPQHF TGTGCCAGCAGCTTAATTCATGGGGGGCTTGGGAGCAATCAGCCCCAGCATTTT
many TRBJ2-2 TRBD2 TRBV12-3/TRBV12-4 CASLAGGPANTGELFF TGTGCCAGCCTAGCGGGGGGGCCCGCGAACACCGGGGAGCTGTTTTTT
many TRBJ2-7 TRBD2 TRBV12-3/TRBV12-4 CASSPMGTSGRTYEQYF TGTGCCAGCAGCCCCATGGGGACTAGCGGGCGAACCTACGAGCAGTACTTC
many TRBJ1-1 . TRBV5-1 CASSPSLMNTEAFF TGCGCCAGCAGCCCCAGCCTCATGAACACTGAAGCTTTCTTT
many TRBJ2-5 TRBD1 TRBV20-1 CSAREGTGGLGAQYF TGCAGTGCTAGAGAAGGGACAGGGGGCTTGGGGGCCCAGTACTTC
many TRBJ2-3 . TRBV9 CASSVGTDTQYF TGTGCCAGCAGCGTAGGTACAGATACGCAGTATTTT
many TRBJ2-1 . TRBV12-3/TRBV12-4 CASSPPGGLKFF TGTGCCAGCAGTCCCCCAGGGGGGTTGAAGTTCTTC
many TRBJ2-7 . TRBV5-6 CASRGDQGGGEQYF TGTGCCAGCAGGGGGGATCAGGGAGGAGGCGAGCAGTACTTC
few TRBJ1-1 . TRBV10-1 CASSDGGGYTEAFF TGCGCCAGCAGTGACGGGGGTGGCTACACTGAAGCTTTCTTT
. TRBJ2-7 TRBD2 TRBV25-1 CASSEGTRDEQYF TGTGCCAGCAGTGAAGGGACTAGGGACGAGCAGTACTTC
many TRBJ2-2 . TRBV20-1 CSARKGVANTGELFF TGCAGTGCCAGAAAGGGTGTAGCCAACACCGGGGAGCTGTTTTTT
many TRBJ1-1 TRBD1 TRBV11-2 CASSQDRDTEAFF TGTGCCAGCAGCCAGGACAGGGACACTGAAGCTTTCTTT
many TRBJ1-1 . TRBV10-3 CAIRELTGTSNTEAFF TGTGCCATCAGAGAGCTAACCGGGACATCGAACACTGAAGCTTTCTTT
many TRBJ2-1 . TRBV7-2 CASSLAGAGLQFF TGTGCCAGCAGCTTAGCGGGGGCGGGCCTACAGTTCTTC
many TRBJ2-3 . TRBV5-1 CASRTGLNSLTDTQYF TGCGCCAGCAGAACGGGGCTCAACTCTCTCACAGATACGCAGTATTTT
. TRBJ2-7 . TRBV28 CASSFGHEQYF TGTGCCAGCAGTTTTGGACACGAGCAGTACTTC
many TRBJ1-1 . TRBV20-1 CSTHKAGRQNTEAFF TGCAGTACCCATAAGGCCGGCCGACAAAACACTGAAGCTTTCTTT
many TRBJ1-4 . TRBV4-1 CASSPPGRPTNEKLFF TGCGCCAGCAGCCCACCGGGACGGCCAACTAATGAAAAACTGTTTTTT
many TRBJ2-1 . TRBV12-3/TRBV12-4 CASSLSYNEQFF TGTGCCAGCAGTTTAAGTTACAATGAGCAGTTCTTC
many TRBJ2-7 . TRBV4-1 CASSSVKGKSEQYF TGCGCCAGCAGTTCCGTGAAGGGGAAGAGCGAGCAGTACTTC
many TRBJ1-1 . TRBV5-1 CASSFNTANTEAFF TGCGCCAGCAGCTTTAATACAGCGAACACTGAAGCTTTCTTT
few TRBJ1-3 . TRBV5-4 CASSPSSGNTIYF TGTGCCAGCAGCCCGAGCTCTGGAAACACCATATATTTT
many TRBJ2-5 TRBD2 TRBV5-1 CASSFSGGETQYF TGCGCCAGCAGCTTCAGCGGGGGAGAGACCCAGTACTTC
many TRBJ2-7 TRBD1 TRBV29-1 CSVPGQGAVEQYF TGCAGCGTTCCGGGACAGGGGGCCGTAGAGCAGTACTTC
many TRBJ1-5 TRBD1 TRBV20-1 CSARAGQGASQPQHF TGCAGTGCTAGGGCGGGACAGGGGGCTTCTCAGCCCCAGCATTTT
. TRBJ1-1 TRBD1 TRBV7-9 CASSFEGQLTTEAFF TGTGCCAGCAGCTTTGAGGGACAGCTTACCACTGAAGCTTTCTTT
many TRBJ1-4 . TRBV2 CASSDGQGRRKLFF TGTGCCAGCAGTGACGGGCAGGGGCGGAGAAAACTGTTTTTT
many TRBJ2-2 TRBD1 TRBV28 CASSFRDRGQGELFF TGTGCCAGCAGTTTTAGGGACAGGGGGCAGGGGGAGCTGTTTTTT